Below are 14 T cell receptor beta chains sequenced from a single sample in a study of early T cells in non-severe SARS-CoV-2 infection. TCRdb redid the calling of the 5' RACE reads with MiXCR, one entry per CDR3 protein. The sample records some 120,000 distinct CDR3 sequences, more than 13% being singletons. Specimen: whole blood. The receptors were gathered from an adult who was a healthcare worker with PCR-confirmed SARS-CoV-2 infection or an uninfected control (not recorded which).

The J gene is TRBJ2-5, the V gene TRBV20-1; 14 nucleotides match TRBD2. CDR1 and CDR2 (germline): DFQATT, SNEGSKA (reference sequence). The trim removed 3 bases at V and 1 base at J, leaving 10 bases unmatched. The CDR3 length is 18 residues. Written as DNA, the CDR3 is TGCAGTGCTAGTGCTTCCCCGGGACTAGCGGGGGCCCAAGAGACCCAGTACTTC. It specifies CSASASPGLAGAQETQYF.

The rearrangement links TRBV3-1 to TRBJ2-1; a weak D match, TRBD1 (6 bases). This CDR3 region has 12 residues. Trimming pared 6 bases from V and 4 bases from J, leaving 7 bases between. The V gene's germline CDR1 is LGHDT and CDR2 YNNKEL (reference sequence). CDR3 DNA: TGTGCCAGCAGTACAGGGTACAATGAGCAGTTCTTC. Its protein product is CASSTGYNEQFF.

This clonotype was recorded a few times. The chain joins TRBV27 to TRBJ1-1; TRBD1 might be the D (5 bases). The V end was cut by 4 bases, the J end by 0 bases, with 9 bases between. The CDR3 totals 14 residues. Germline CDR1 and CDR2: MNHEY and SMNVEV (reference sequence). This CDR3 is CASSSTALNTEAFF. CDR3 sequence (DNA): TGTGCCAGCAGTTCGACAGCCTTGAACACTGAAGCTTTCTTT.

The chain has TRBV4-1 and TRBJ2-3, with D possibly matching TRBD1 (5 bases). The CDR3 length is 16 residues. Trimming removed 1 base from V and 9 bases from J, with 20 bases in between. CDR1 and CDR2 from the germline V gene are MGHRA and YSYEKL. The CDR3 protein is CASSQGGRLEKRTQYF. The CDR3, as DNA: TGCGCCAGCAGCCAAGGGGGCAGACTGGAGAAAAGAACGCAGTATTTT.

This clonotype was seen only a few times. The genes are TRBV19 and TRBJ2-5; D call uncertain. V lost 0 bases and J 4 bases, leaving 3 bases between the germline ends. Germline V gives CDR1 LNHDA, CDR2 SQIVND (reference sequence). The CDR3 has 12 residues. The CDR3 reads CASSIDGETQYF. The CDR3 region has the DNA TGTGCCAGTAGTATAGACGGAGAGACCCAGTACTTC. Together with reference TRBV19 and TRBJ2-5, the CDR3 gives the full variable domain: DGGITQSPKYLFRKEGQNVTLSCEQNLNHDAMYWYRQDPGQGLRLIYYSQIVNDFQKGDIAEGYSVSREKKESFPLTVTSAQKNPTAFYLCASSIDGETQYFGPGTRLLVL.

The CDR3 sequence is CASSLGASGTGELFF. CDR3 sequence (DNA): TGTGCCAGCAGCCTGGGGGCTTCGGGCACCGGGGAGCTGTTTTTT. The chain employs TRBV7-7 and TRBJ2-2, with D perhaps TRBD1 (6 bases). This CDR3 contains 15 residues. Trimming stripped 5 bases from V and 4 bases from J, with 14 bases between. Germline CDR1 and CDR2: SSHAT and FNYEAQ (reference sequence).

The V and J genes are TRBV24-1 and TRBJ2-3, with 8 bases fitting TRBD1. Germline lookup yields CDR1 KGHDR and CDR2 SFDVKD. The CDR3 covers 14 residues. Trimming at V came to 3 bases and at J to 5 bases, leaving 3 bases not matched to a gene. The CDR3 sequence: CATSDGQGIDTQYF. DNA of the CDR3: TGTGCCACCAGTGATGGACAGGGAATAGATACGCAGTATTTT.

Written as DNA, the CDR3 is TGTGCCAGCAGTTTTGGGACCTCCACCGGGGAGCTGTTTTTT. This gives the protein CASSFGTSTGELFF. V is TRBV12-3 or TRBV12-4 and J is TRBJ2-2; D tentatively reads TRBD1 or TRBD2 (5 bases each). V lost 3 bases to trimming and J lost 4 bases, with 9 bases between them. This CDR3 contains 14 residues.

This clonotype was seen a handful of times. The chain carries TRBV11-1 and TRBJ1-2; possible D gene TRBD1, 5 bases. The germline gives CDR1 SGHAT, CDR2 FQDESV (reference sequence). Deletions cut 5 bases from V and 6 bases from J, with 16 bases between. The CDR3 contains 14 residues. The CDR3 here is CASSRGEGNDGYTF. The CDR3 nucleotides are TGTGCCAGCAGCCGAGGGGAAGGAAACGATGGCTACACCTTC.

A few counts support this clonotype. V usage is TRBV5-1 and J usage is TRBJ2-3; the D call may be TRBD1 or TRBD2 (5 bases each). Germline V gives CDR1 SGHRS, CDR2 YFSETQ. V was cut by 8 bases and J by 6 bases, with 16 bases left in between. The CDR3 runs 13 residues. The CDR3 reads CASHEGAGDTQYF. As DNA, the CDR3 is TGCGCCAGTCACGAGGGAGCAGGGGATACGCAGTATTTT.

This clonotype was observed many times. This sequence joins TRBV20-1 and TRBJ2-5; TRBD2 matches 7 bases. V lost 4 bases to trimming and J lost 4 bases; unmatched junction nucleotides: 12. This CDR3 has 15 amino acids. CDR1 is DFQATT, CDR2 SNEGSKA, per germline (reference sequence). In DNA form, the CDR3 reads TGCAGTGCTAAAATATTGGCGGGGGAAGGAGAGACCCAGTACTTC. As protein: CSAKILAGEGETQYF.

The V and J genes are TRBV14 and TRBJ2-3; a weak D match, TRBD2 (5 bases). There are 15 residues in the CDR3. Trimming took 4 bases from V and 2 from J, leaving 13 bases between them. Germline CDR1 reads SGHDN; CDR2 reads FVKESK. The chain's CDR3 is CASSPYSGNTDTQYF. As DNA, the CDR3 is TGTGCCAGCAGCCCCTACTCCGGGAACACAGATACGCAGTATTTT.

This clonotype was recorded a few times. CDR3 DNA sequence: TGTGCCAGCAGCTTCAGACAGGGCGGAAGGACCGGGGAGCTGTTTTTT. Translated: CASSFRQGGRTGELFF. V and J are TRBV7-3 and TRBJ2-2; 7 nucleotides agree with TRBD1. Losses at the gene ends were 3 bases for V and 5 bases for J; bases not matched to a gene: 9. In germline, CDR1 is SGHTA, CDR2 FQGTGA. There are 16 residues in the CDR3.

As to this clonotype: An end of the junction differs from the germline gene, which may be a read error. The chain employs TRBV30 and TRBJ2-2, with TRBD2 as a possible D gene (7 bases). From germline, CDR1 is GTSNPN and CDR2 SVGIG (reference sequence). This CDR3 spans 15 amino acids. The CDR3, as DNA: TGTGCCAGGAGCGGCCCCGGGGGGCCCGACGGGGAGCTGTTTTTT. This sequence encodes CARSGPGGPDGELFF.